This T cell receptor beta chain appears in the sequencing data of a study of lymphopenia after photon versus proton radiotherapy. Whole-study findings and limits: After the lymphocyte nadir, photon-treated repertoires showed oligoclonal expansion, especially of CD8+ Temra cells.

Profiled with immunoSEQ multiplex PCR; TCRdb holds only in-frame clones, not every one. There are around 150,000 clones in the sample; roughly nine tenths occur only once, and approximately 4.6% lies in the top ten. Of note for this clone: The antigen remains undetermined.

The CDR3 loop spans 12 amino acids. Germline V lookup: CDR1 SNHLY, CDR2 FYNNEI. The ends were cut back, 4 bases at V and 5 bases at J, with 7 bases in the middle. The J gene is TRBJ2-3, the V gene TRBV2; the D is unclear. The TCR sequence derives from a man aged 50 or older with gastric cancer. Sample: peripheral blood, taken from a patient treated with photon-based radiotherapy. The CDR3 region is CASSGLGDTQYF. CDR3 nucleotide sequence: TGTGCCAGCAGTGGGCTGGGAGATACGCAGTATTTT.